This T cell receptor (beta chain) was obtained from a study of T cell repertoires in cytomegalovirus infection. Overall study: CMV infection and matching HLA type were both indicated by public TCR beta signatures.

TCRdb reprocessed the reads with MiXCR, giving one entry per CDR3 protein. This sample yields 600,000 to 800,000 distinct CDR3 sequences, of which around 24% are seen a single time; roughly 8% belongs to the top ten. Many counts were recorded for this clonotype. Between the trimmed V and J ends, which lost 4 bases and 1 base, there was a span of 8 bases. This CDR3 has 14 residues. From germline, CDR1 is SEHNR and CDR2 FQNEAQ (reference sequence). This chain links TRBV7-9 with TRBJ1-3; D not certain. The sequence derives from a human donor in good health (CMV status not recorded). Some clones in this sample may be carry-over from other donors' samples. The specimen was CD8+ T cells from PBMCs. CDR3 sequence reads: CASSSGDSGNTIYF. In nucleotides, the CDR3 is TGTGCCAGCAGCTCAGGTGATTCTGGAAACACCATATATTTT.